This T cell receptor (beta chain) came from a study of CXCR3-negative and CXCR3-positive naive CD8 T cells. General study findings and limits: Hydrophobicity was higher for TRB CDR3s found in CXCR3-positive naive cells than in CXCR3-negative naive cells. Naive subsets were similarly diverse, while memory CD8+ repertoires were much less diverse.

The authors gated naive CD8+ T cells as CD45RO-CCR7+CD27+CD95-. About this clonotype: Its specificity is unknown.

Looked up from germline, CDR1 is GTSNPN and CDR2 is SVGIG (reference sequence). This CDR3 contains 16 residues. Researchers prepared the TRB cDNA libraries using 5' RACE with UMI labels. For each CDR3 protein, TCRdb gives one entry from its re-call of the 5' RACE reads, without DNA. The sample totals 50,000 to 65,000 distinct CDR3 sequences; its top ten clones hold about 1.4%. The source is a human donor in good health. Some clones in this sample may be carry-over from other donors' samples. The chain has TRBV30 and TRBJ1-1. Sequencing used naive CXCR3- CD8+ T cells from blood. Subset indicated: CD45RO-CCR7+CD27+CD95- naive CD8+ T cells lacking CXCR3 (TNR3-). CDR3 sequence: CAWSTSPGHLNTEAFF.